Listed below are T cell receptor beta chains from one sample, sequenced in a study of cytomegalovirus exposure and HLA in healthy donors. Generated by immunoSEQ multiplex PCR, the TCRdb table keeps only in-frame clones and is missing some. The sample has roughly 150,000 clones, around 78% seen once. The material sequenced was PBMCs. The origin of the receptors is a woman aged 40 to 50 in good health and CMV-seropositive. The CDR3 runs from the conserved cysteine through the conserved F or W. D genes are given only for firm matches. Expanded clones get a size class; other rows say once, few or many, or leave the size out.

CDR3nt,CDR3aa,d_gene,j_gene,abundance,v_gene
TGTGCCAGCAGCTATAACCGGGGAGGGGTCCACACTGAAGCTTTCTTT,CASSYNRGGVHTEAFF,NA,TRBJ1-1,NA,TRBV5-5
TGTGCCAGCAGCCCGGGGGACCGGGGCTACACAGATACGCAGTATTTT,CASSPGDRGYTDTQYF,NA,TRBJ2-3,NA,TRBV5-4
TGTGCCAGTAGTATGTGGCGGGATGGCTACACCTTC,CASSMWRDGYTF,NA,TRBJ1-2,NA,TRBV19
TGTGCCTGGGGATCCGGGACAGGTCGCTATGGCTACACCTTC,CAWGSGTGRYGYTF,TRBD1,TRBJ1-2,NA,TRBV30
TGTGCCAGCAGCTTGGGAGGAGCCTCCGGCGAGCAGTACTTC,CASSLGGASGEQYF,NA,TRBJ2-7,NA,TRBV11-2
TGTGCCTGGAGTGTCCGGGACAGGGGGCTCTACGAGCAGTACTTC,CAWSVRDRGLYEQYF,TRBD1,TRBJ2-7,NA,TRBV30
TGTGCCAGCAGAAGGGGCAGGAGCTCCTACGAGCAGTACTTC,CASRRGRSSYEQYF,NA,TRBJ2-7,NA,TRBV2
TGTGCCAGCAGCTTTCTTGCAGCGAACACCGGGGAGCTGTTTTTT,CASSFLAANTGELFF,NA,TRBJ2-2,NA,TRBV11-2
TGTGCCAGCAGCCCAAGGCCAGGGGGCACCTACAATGAGCAGTTCTTC,CASSPRPGGTYNEQFF,TRBD1,TRBJ2-1,NA,TRBV11-2
TGTGCCTGGAAAAGGCGGGGCGCTGGAAACTATGGCTACACCTTC,CAWKRRGAGNYGYTF,NA,TRBJ1-2,NA,TRBV30
TGTGCCAGCAGCTTAGTAGGGGGGGGGTACAATGAGCAGTTCTTC,CASSLVGGGYNEQFF,NA,TRBJ2-1,NA,TRBV7-8
TGTGCCAGTAGTATACGGTACTATGGCTACACCTTC,CASSIRYYGYTF,NA,TRBJ1-2,NA,TRBV19
TGTGCCAGCAGGGGGGGGAGGATCCAAGGTACGAGCAATCAGCCCCAGCATTTT,CASRGGRIQGTSNQPQHF,NA,TRBJ1-5,NA,TRBV28
TGTGCCAGCAGCCCCGGGACTAGCGGAAGCACAGATACGCAGTATTTT,CASSPGTSGSTDTQYF,TRBD2,TRBJ2-3,NA,TRBV4-2
TGTGCCAGCAGCCAACTTGGGGGCCGTGGCGATGAGCAGTTCTTC,CASSQLGGRGDEQFF,NA,TRBJ2-1,NA,TRBV6-5
TGTGCCAGCAGCCCTCCCTCGGGCGGGGGGGTGATAGATACGCAGTATTTT,CASSPPSGGGVIDTQYF,TRBD2,TRBJ2-3,NA,TRBV7-8
TGCGCCAGCAGCGTGATCGGCGGCTCTGGAAACACCATATATTTT,CASSVIGGSGNTIYF,NA,TRBJ1-3,NA,TRBV5-1
TGCGCCAGCAGCCCCGACAGGGCGGGTGGAAACACCATATATTTT,CASSPDRAGGNTIYF,TRBD1,TRBJ1-3,once,TRBV5-1
TGTGCCAGCAGCTCCCTAGACAAACTGTTTTTT,CASSSLDKLFF,NA,TRBJ1-4,NA,TRBV11-2
TGTGCCAGCAGCACCAGCGGGAACACAGATACGCAGTATTTT,CASSTSGNTDTQYF,TRBD2,TRBJ2-3,NA,TRBV7-9
TGTGCCAGCGGGCCCGGGACTCAACGCTCTGGGGCCAACGTCCTGACTTTC,CASGPGTQRSGANVLTF,NA,TRBJ2-6,NA,TRBV7-2
TGTGCCAGTAGTCACAGGTGGGCAGGGACCGGGGAGCTGTTTTTT,CASSHRWAGTGELFF,NA,TRBJ2-2,few,TRBV19
TGTGCCTGGAGTGTGTGGTTAGCGGAAACACCCCTCCACTTT,CAWSVWLAETPLHF,NA,TRBJ1-6,few,TRBV30
TGTGCCAGCAGTATTAATGGGGGGGGCCTGAACACTGAAGCTTTCTTT,CASSINGGGLNTEAFF,NA,TRBJ1-1,NA,TRBV7-2
TGTGCCAGCAGAAATCAGCGGGGGGGGAGGGAGACCCAGTACTTC,CASRNQRGGRETQYF,TRBD2,TRBJ2-5,NA,TRBV2
TGTGCCAGCAGCTTAGGCCTCAGAAGGAACGGGAGGAGTTACACCGGGGAGCTGTTTTTT,CASSLGLRRNGRSYTGELFF,TRBD2,TRBJ2-2,NA,TRBV13
TGTGCCAGCAGCCCCTTGGGGCGGGGTCGTCAAGAGACCCAGTACTTC,CASSPLGRGRQETQYF,NA,TRBJ2-5,few,TRBV9
TGTGCCAGCAGCTTAGGCGGCGGGGGGGGCCAGGGCAATGAGCAGTTCTTC,CASSLGGGGGQGNEQFF,TRBD2,TRBJ2-1,NA,TRBV11-3
TGCAGCGTTGGAGGGCCCCGGGAGCAGTTCTTC,CSVGGPREQFF,NA,TRBJ2-1,NA,TRBV29-1
TGTGCCAGCAGTGATTTAGGCGGCTATGGCTACACCTTC,CASSDLGGYGYTF,NA,TRBJ1-2,NA,TRBV6-1
TGTGCCAGCAGTTTCTCACTAGCGGATCAGCCCCAGCATTTT,CASSFSLADQPQHF,NA,TRBJ1-5,NA,TRBV27
TGTGCCAGCAGCTTAGGAGGACTCCAGGAAGCTTTCTTT,CASSLGGLQEAFF,NA,TRBJ1-1,few,TRBV7-3
TGTGCCACCAGCAGGACCCCGGGACTAGCGGGGGGCTACGAGCAGTACTTC,CATSRTPGLAGGYEQYF,TRBD2,TRBJ2-7,NA,TRBV15
TGCGCCAGCTCCCCTGACAGGGAGTACGAGCAGTACTTC,CASSPDREYEQYF,TRBD1,TRBJ2-7,NA,TRBV4-3
TGCGCCAGCAGCTTGGGCCCAGGTAGGCTGGGGAACACTGAAGCTTTCTTT,CASSLGPGRLGNTEAFF,NA,TRBJ1-1,NA,TRBV5-1
TGCAGTGCTGAGGGTATCAATGAGCAGTTCTTC,CSAEGINEQFF,NA,TRBJ2-1,NA,TRBV20-1
TGTGCCAGCAGCTTACCGCGGGGAATCACAGATACGCAGTATTTT,CASSLPRGITDTQYF,NA,TRBJ2-3,NA,TRBV7-8
TGTGCCAGCTCACCGGACCTTCGAGGAGGTGGCTACACCTTC,CASSPDLRGGGYTF,NA,TRBJ1-2,NA,TRBV18
TGTGCTAGCAGCTTACTGGGCGGGGAGGGGACCCAGTACTTC,CASSLLGGEGTQYF,TRBD2,TRBJ2-5,NA,TRBV7-7
TGTGCCACCAGCAGACTCCAGGGGTCTGGGGCCAACGGCCTGACTTTC,CATSRLQGSGANGLTF,NA,TRBJ2-6,few,TRBV15
TGTGCCAGCAGCACCGGGACTAGCGGATACAATGAGCAGTTCTTC,CASSTGTSGYNEQFF,TRBD2,TRBJ2-1,NA,TRBV9
TGTGCCTGGAGCCGACAGGGGTTACAGCCCCAGCATTTT,CAWSRQGLQPQHF,TRBD1,TRBJ1-5,NA,TRBV30
TGTGCCAGCAGCTTTAAAGGCAGGGCCACTGAAGCTTTCTTT,CASSFKGRATEAFF,NA,TRBJ1-1,once,TRBV5-5
TGTGCCAGCAGAAAGCGGCCTAGCGGGGGGATACACACAGATACGCAGTATTTT,CASRKRPSGGIHTDTQYF,TRBD2,TRBJ2-3,NA,TRBV7-2
TGTGCCAGCAGCTCGGAGGACAGGGGATATGGCTACACCTTC,CASSSEDRGYGYTF,TRBD1,TRBJ1-2,NA,TRBV9
TGCGCCAGCAGGGCGGGGGGGAAACAAGAGACCCAGTACTTC,CASRAGGKQETQYF,TRBD2,TRBJ2-5,NA,TRBV10-1
TGTGCCAGCAGTGAAGGGTTTGGGCTAGCCAAAAACAGTCAGTACTTC,CASSEGFGLAKNSQYF,NA,TRBJ2-4,NA,TRBV6-1
TGCGCCAGCAGCCTGGGGGACAGGGGGCGAGAGATCGGGGCCAACGTCCTGACTTTC,CASSLGDRGREIGANVLTF,TRBD1,TRBJ2-6,few,TRBV5-1
TGTGCCATCAGTGAGTCGCAGGTGGGCACTGAAGCTTTCTTT,CAISESQVGTEAFF,NA,TRBJ1-1,NA,TRBV10-3
TGTGCCTGGTACAGGGGATCCGGAAACACCATATATTTT,CAWYRGSGNTIYF,TRBD1,TRBJ1-3,NA,TRBV30
TGTGCCAGCAGCCCGGGGGTGAACACCGGGGAGCTGTTTTTT,CASSPGVNTGELFF,NA,TRBJ2-2,NA,TRBV5-4
TGTGCCAGCAGCGTAGCGATCGGGGGGGCCAAAAGCACAGATACGCAGTATTTT,CASSVAIGGAKSTDTQYF,TRBD2,TRBJ2-3,once,TRBV9
TGTGCCAGCAGTGGCCAGGGGAACTACAATGAGCAGTTCTTC,CASSGQGNYNEQFF,NA,TRBJ2-1,NA,TRBV27
TGTGCCAGCAGCAAAACAGGGTATAGCAATCAGCCCCAGCATTTT,CASSKTGYSNQPQHF,NA,TRBJ1-5,NA,TRBV5-6
TGTGCCAGCAGCTTGACTGATAATTCACCCCTCCACTTT,CASSLTDNSPLHF,NA,TRBJ1-6,once,TRBV5-4
TGTGCCAGCAGCTTAGGGGTTCGGGTTGTCACTGAAGCTTTCTTT,CASSLGVRVVTEAFF,NA,TRBJ1-1,NA,TRBV11-2